Each of the 23 T cell receptor beta chains below was sequenced from the same sample in a study of blood T cell repertoires in COVID-19 (dated by TCRdb to 2018 to 2020). The protocol used for the library was the immunoSEQ multiplex PCR assay. In its TCRdb copy, this immuneACCESS table keeps in-frame sequences only and misses some clones. Where compared with another copy, unresolved V genes explain less than half of these, and the others have no known cause. This sample comprises a few hundred thousand clones, approximately 87% of them detected only once. The leading ten clones occupy about 2.1% of the sample. Sample: PBMCs or T cells enriched from blood (not recorded which). The receptors shown here come from a man aged 35-49 years in a cohort exposed to, infected with or recovered from COVID-19 (not recorded which).

The V gene is TRBV6-5, the J gene TRBJ1-5, with TRBD1 identical over 7 bases. After removal of 7 bases from V and 3 bases from J, the junction contained 9 bases not matched to a gene. The CDR3 is 15 residues long. Germline V gene data show CDR1 as MNHEY and CDR2 as SVGAGI. CDR3 region: CASTPTGNSNQPQHF. CDR3 nucleotides: TGTGCCAGCACCCCGACAGGGAACTCCAATCAGCCCCAGCATTTT.

The chain combines TRBV30 with TRBJ2-6, with D uncertain. CDR1 and CDR2 (germline): GTSNPN, SVGIG (reference sequence). Trimming pared 0 bases from V and 3 bases from J, leaving 9 bases between. CDR3 size: 15 residues. CDR3 region: CAWSVSRVGANVLTF. DNA for the CDR3: TGTGCCTGGAGTGTTTCTCGGGTTGGGGCCAACGTCCTGACTTTC.

This clone occurred many times. The chain combines TRBV4-1 with TRBJ1-2; 8 positions match TRBD1. The germline gives CDR1 MGHRA, CDR2 YSYEKL. CDR3 length: 13 amino acids. Losses at the gene ends were 6 bases for V and 7 bases for J; bases not matched to a gene: 7. CDR3 amino acids: CASRGQGGIGYTF. The CDR3 DNA reads TGCGCCAGCAGAGGACAGGGCGGAATTGGCTACACCTTC.

The genes are TRBV9 and TRBJ1-1, with D perhaps TRBD1 (5 bases). The germline V gene has CDR1 SGDLS and CDR2 YYNGEE. This CDR3 comprises 17 residues. Trimming took off 4 bases at V and 3 bases at J, with 22 bases between the two ends. CDR3 nucleotide sequence: TGTGCCAGCAGCCATAGAAAGGGGTTCGCCTTGGACACTGAAGCTTTCTTT. Translated, it gives CASSHRKGFALDTEAFF. Full variable domain (outside the CDR3, taken from reference TRBV9 and TRBJ1-1): DSGVTQTPKHLITATGQRVTLRCSPRSGDLSVYWYQQSLDQGLQFLIQYYNGEERAKGNILERFSAQQFPDLHSELNLSSLELGDSALYFCASSHRKGFALDTEAFFGQGTRLTVV.

This clone was found a few times. V and J are TRBV6-1 and TRBJ2-2, with 12 nucleotides matching TRBD2. Germline V lookup: CDR1 MNHNS, CDR2 SASEGT. There are 16 residues in the CDR3. The ends lost 4 bases at V and 3 bases at J; junction bases unmatched: 3. The CDR3 protein is CASSGLAGADTGELFF. CDR3 bases: TGTGCCAGCAGTGGACTAGCGGGAGCTGACACCGGGGAGCTGTTTTTT.

J is TRBJ2-7 and V is TRBV28, with 10 positions matching TRBD1. Germline CDR1 is MDHEN and CDR2 is SYDVKM. Trimming removed 6 bases from V and 5 bases from J; junction bases left unmatched: 10. This CDR3 spans 15 amino acids. The CDR3 region has the DNA TGTGCCAGCAGCCCACCGGGACAGGGGTCCCACGAGCAGTACTTC. It yields the protein CASSPPGQGSHEQYF.

V gene TRBV29-1 combines with J gene TRBJ2-1, with TRBD2 matching 11 bases. V was clipped by 4 bases and J by 6 bases; unmatched bases: 2. The CDR3 contains 13 residues. Germline CDR1 and CDR2: SQVTM and ANQGSEA. CDR3 sequence: CSVGLAGRNEQFF. The CDR3 bases are TGCAGCGTTGGACTAGCGGGACGCAATGAGCAGTTCTTC.

The chain has TRBV5-1 and TRBJ2-7, with D possibly matching TRBD2 (5 bases). V lost 0 bases to trimming and J lost 2 bases, with 9 bases between them. The length of the CDR3 is 14 residues. In germline, CDR1 is SGHRS, CDR2 YFSETQ. Here the CDR3 reads CASSLEPGAYEQYF. The CDR3, as DNA: TGCGCCAGCAGCTTGGAACCCGGGGCCTACGAGCAGTACTTC.

The V gene is TRBV9, the J gene TRBJ1-4; no reliable D call. The V gene's germline CDR1 is SGDLS and CDR2 YYNGEE. The CDR3 has 17 residues. V was trimmed by 0 bases and J by 7 bases, leaving 19 bases between them. The CDR3 is CASSVATGPRVSEKLFF. Written as DNA, the CDR3 is TGTGCCAGCAGCGTAGCGACGGGTCCTAGAGTGAGTGAAAAACTGTTTTTT.

This clone was found once. V and J are TRBV5-1 and TRBJ2-5, with unresolved D. The germline CDR1 and CDR2 sequences are SGHRS and YFSETQ. This CDR3 spans 16 amino acids. V dropped 4 bases and J dropped 5 bases, with 21 bases sitting between them. The CDR3 DNA reads TGCGCCAGCAGCCCCCCGGTCAGCCGGAGTCGGGAGACCCAGTACTTC. It codes for CASSPPVSRSRETQYF.

This chain connects TRBV5-1 to TRBJ2-2, with 7 bases fitting TRBD2. CDR3 length equals 15 residues. After removal of 4 bases from V and 2 bases from J, the junction contained 5 bases not matched to a gene. Germline CDR1 SGHRS, CDR2 YFSETQ. CDR3 bases: TGCGCCAGCAGCGAGGGGACTACCAACACCGGGGAGCTGTTTTTT. Its protein is CASSEGTTNTGELFF.

The chain carries TRBV3-1 (or the pseudogene TRBV3-2) and TRBJ2-1, with a tentative D call TRBD2 (6 bases). This CDR3 is built from 14 residues. Germline CDR1 and CDR2: LGHDT and YNNKEL (reference sequence). With 1 base removed from V and 4 bases from J, the gap between germline ends came to 8 bases. The CDR3 sequence: CASSQALAYNEQFF. The DNA of the CDR3 is TGTGCCAGCAGCCAAGCACTAGCTTACAATGAGCAGTTCTTC.

The chain combines TRBV7-8 with TRBJ1-1; D perhaps matches TRBD1 (5 bases). Germline values: CDR1 SGHVS, CDR2 FQNEAQ. The CDR3 has 14 amino acids. Trimming left V 5 bases short and J 2 bases short, with 12 bases between. The CDR3 DNA reads TGTGCCAGCAGCGGACACACGCCTAACACTGAAGCTTTCTTT. This translates into CASSGHTPNTEAFF.

In DNA form, the CDR3 reads TGTGCCAGCAACAGGGGGCAGGGTGAAAAACTGTTTTTT. Protein sequence: CASNRGQGEKLFF. The chain has TRBV28 and TRBJ1-4; 9 nucleotides agree with TRBD1. The CDR3 contains 13 residues. Germline V gene data show CDR1 as MDHEN and CDR2 as SYDVKM. Trimming cost V 7 bases and J 7 bases; bases outside gene matches: 4. Drawing the rest from reference TRBV28 and TRBJ1-4, the complete variable domain is DVKVTQSSRYLVKRTGEKVFLECVQDMDHENMFWYRQDPGLGLRLIYFSYDVKMKEKGDIPEGYSVSREKKERFSLILESASTNQTSMYLCASNRGQGEKLFFGSGTQLSVL.

This chain connects TRBV13 to TRBJ2-4; no clear D gene. Germline V gives CDR1 PRHDT, CDR2 FYEKMQ (reference sequence). V lost 5 bases to trimming and J lost 5 bases, with 10 bases between them. The CDR3 length is 13 residues. CDR3 protein: CASSPTQENIQYF. CDR3 sequence (DNA): TGTGCCAGCAGCCCTACGCAGGAAAACATTCAGTACTTC. Complete variable domain (other parts from reference TRBV13 and TRBJ2-4): AAGVIQSPRHLIKEKRETATLKCYPIPRHDTVYWYQQGPGQDPQFLISFYEKMQSDKGSIPDRFSAQQFSDYHSELNMSSLELGDSALYFCASSPTQENIQYFGAGTRLSVL.

The rearrangement uses TRBV12-5 and TRBJ1-1; tentatively, D is TRBD1 (6 bases). Trimming shortened V by 6 bases and J by 4 bases, and 15 bases separated the two germline ends. The CDR3 is made up of 14 amino acids. Germline CDR1 and CDR2: LGHNT and FRNRAP. CDR3 nucleotides: TGTGCTAGTGGCTTACAGGGTGTGGTCACTGAAGCTTTCTTT. Protein product: CASGLQGVVTEAFF.

This clone was recorded once. This chain connects TRBV11-2 to TRBJ2-1; possible D gene TRBD2, 6 bases. Trimming stripped 4 bases from V and 6 bases from J, with 16 bases between. Germline CDR1 and CDR2: SGHAT and FQNNGV. This CDR3 comprises 15 residues. CDR3 residues: CASSSGSSSVNEQFF. In DNA form, the CDR3 reads TGTGCCAGCAGCTCCGGGAGCTCGTCGGTCAATGAGCAGTTCTTC.

J is TRBJ1-5 and V is TRBV19; D might be TRBD1 (5 bases). This CDR3 is 13 amino acids long. Trimming removed 7 bases at V and 4 bases at J, with 11 bases between. Germline V gives CDR1 LNHDA, CDR2 SQIVND (reference sequence). In DNA form, the CDR3 reads TGTGCCAGTAACCCGGGGGAGAATCAGCCCCAGCATTTT. This translates into CASNPGENQPQHF. The variable domain in full, with the rest retrieved from reference TRBV19 and TRBJ1-5, is DGGITQSPKYLFRKEGQNVTLSCEQNLNHDAMYWYRQDPGQGLRLIYYSQIVNDFQKGDIAEGYSVSREKKESFPLTVTSAQKNPTAFYLCASNPGENQPQHFGDGTRLSIL.

This rearrangement joins TRBV2 to TRBJ2-7; 7 nucleotides line up with TRBD2. Trimming cost V 11 bases and J 5 bases; bases outside gene matches: 9. Germline CDR1 SNHLY, CDR2 FYNNEI. The CDR3 extends over 12 amino acids. The DNA of the CDR3 is TGTGCCGGCGCCCGGGGGGTTCACGAGCAGTACTTC. This codes for CAGARGVHEQYF.

This clone was observed a single time. V usage is TRBV5-1 and J usage is TRBJ1-4; D is uncertain. The CDR3 is made up of 14 amino acids. The V end lost 2 bases, the J end lost 3 bases, and 8 bases lay between the germline ends. Germline V gives CDR1 SGHRS, CDR2 YFSETQ. The chain's CDR3 is CASSFNRANEKLFF. In nucleotides, the CDR3 is TGCGCCAGCAGCTTTAATAGAGCTAATGAAAAACTGTTTTTT.

This chain joins TRBV5-1 and TRBJ1-1, with 8 bases that match TRBD1. From germline, CDR1 is SGHRS and CDR2 YFSETQ. V dropped 1 base and J dropped 0; count of bases not matched to a gene: 2. The length of the CDR3 is 15 residues. The CDR3 reads CASSLTGGMNTEAFF. For the CDR3, the DNA is TGCGCCAGCAGCTTGACAGGGGGGATGAACACTGAAGCTTTCTTT.

The rearrangement links TRBV19 to TRBJ1-1; TRBD1 might be the D (5 bases). Looked up from germline, CDR1 is LNHDA and CDR2 is SQIVND (reference sequence). The length of the CDR3 is 14 residues. The V end was cut by 3 bases, the J end by 4 bases, with 12 bases between. CDR3 nucleotide sequence: TGTGCCAGTAGTATCCAAGGGAGGGGCACTGAAGCTTTCTTT. The encoded protein is CASSIQGRGTEAFF.

The gene calls are TRBV9 and TRBJ2-1; D is possibly TRBD2 (5 bases). The CDR3 has 14 amino acids. Germline V gene lookup returns CDR1 SGDLS and CDR2 YYNGEE. The V end was cut by 0 bases, the J end by 5 bases, with 9 bases between. The CDR3 protein is CASSVEGVNNEQFF. In DNA form, the CDR3 reads TGTGCCAGCAGCGTAGAGGGAGTGAACAATGAGCAGTTCTTC.